The 32 T cell receptor beta chains listed next were all sequenced from one sample in a study of cytotoxic CD8 clonotypes in ibrutinib-treated CLL. Using immunoSEQ multiplex PCR, the repertoire was profiled, and TCRdb retains in-frame clones only, with some absent. The sample contains 250,000 to 350,000 clones, 65% to 85% of which appear only once. Material: PBMCs, obtained at disease progression, from a patient treated with ibrutinib. The receptors originated from a human donor with chronic lymphocytic leukemia.

This clone has more than one count but fewer than ten. This chain uses TRBV29-1 with TRBJ1-2; D possibly corresponds to TRBD1 (6 bases). Trimming removed 4 bases at V and 8 bases at J, with 11 bases between. CDR1 is SQVTM, CDR2 ANQGSEA, per germline. CDR3 length: 11 amino acids. CDR3 residues: CSVAQGEGYTF. The CDR3 bases are TGCAGCGTTGCACAGGGAGAGGGCTACACCTTC.

The gene calls are TRBV6-6 and TRBJ1-5; no clear D gene. Per germline, CDR1 MNHNY and CDR2 SVGAGI (reference sequence). The CDR3 covers 14 residues. Trimming took 2 bases from V and 6 from J, leaving 11 bases between them. CDR3 residues: CASSYGLVSQPQHF. CDR3 in DNA: TGTGCCAGCAGTTACGGGCTAGTTAGTCAGCCCCAGCATTTT.

This chain uses TRBV10-3 with TRBJ2-7, with TRBD1 matching 8 bases. This CDR3 spans 14 amino acids. Looked up from germline, CDR1 is ENHRY and CDR2 is SYGVKD. The V gene end was trimmed by 4 bases and the J gene end by 3 bases; junction bases not matched to a gene: 5. Here the CDR3 DNA reads TGTGCCATCAGTGTCGGGACAGGTTACTACGAGCAGTACTTC. Residues: CAISVGTGYYEQYF.

The chain employs TRBV19 and TRBJ2-3; 8 positions agree with TRBD2. From germline, CDR1 is LNHDA and CDR2 SQIVND (reference sequence). J was trimmed by 3 bases and V by 6 bases; bases with no gene match: 5. The CDR3 spans 14 residues. This CDR3 is CASRERGSTDTQYF. The CDR3 nucleotides are TGTGCCAGTAGAGAGCGGGGGTCGACAGATACGCAGTATTTT.

The chain joins TRBV4-1 to TRBJ2-1; TRBD2 might be the D (6 bases). Trimming shortened V by 4 bases and J by 2 bases, and 12 bases separated the two germline ends. Germline V gene lookup returns CDR1 MGHRA and CDR2 YSYEKL. This CDR3 spans 15 amino acids. For the CDR3, the DNA is TGCGCCAGCAGCCCTTATAGCGGCCCCTACAATGAGCAGTTCTTC. Translating gives CASSPYSGPYNEQFF.

This clone was detected only a few times. This rearrangement joins TRBV5-1 to TRBJ2-7; D possibly corresponds to TRBD1 (5 bases). Trimming removed 4 bases at V and 3 bases at J, with 8 bases between. The germline CDR1 and CDR2 sequences are SGHRS and YFSETQ. The CDR3 runs 12 residues. CDR3 loop: CASSIDSYEQYF. The CDR3 DNA reads as TGCGCCAGCAGCATCGACAGCTACGAGCAGTACTTC.

The chain couples TRBV28 to TRBJ2-1; D gene uncertain. There are 13 residues in the CDR3. Germline lookup yields CDR1 MDHEN and CDR2 SYDVKM. V was pared by 2 bases and J by 8 bases, with 10 bases between. The CDR3 DNA sequence: TGTGCCAGCAGTTTAAGGTTCATCGATGAGCAGTTCTTC. Amino acid sequence: CASSLRFIDEQFF.

This sequence joins TRBV9 and TRBJ2-1, with TRBD1 identical over 7 bases. The V and J ends lost 4 bases and 3 bases, in that order; junction bases with no gene match: 7. Germline CDR1 reads SGDLS; CDR2 reads YYNGEE. CDR3 length: 15 amino acids. CDR3 loop: CASSLRQGGYNEQFF. The CDR3 coding sequence is TGTGCCAGCAGCCTGCGACAGGGTGGCTACAATGAGCAGTTCTTC.

The chain employs TRBV4-3 and TRBJ2-3; tentative D call: TRBD2 (6 bases). Germline V gene data show CDR1 as LGHNA and CDR2 as YSLEER. CDR3 length: 21 amino acids. V lost 0 bases and J 1 base, leaving 26 bases between the germline ends. The CDR3, as DNA: TGCGCCAGCAGCCAAGATCTAGCGAGACTTTACAGTTGGAGCGGCACAGATACGCAGTATTTT. It yields the protein CASSQDLARLYSWSGTDTQYF.

This clone was counted once. For the CDR3, the DNA is TGTGCCAGCAGTTTATTTCGGGGAGCTAGCAATCAGCCCCAGCATTTT. Its translation: CASSLFRGASNQPQHF. The genes are TRBV28 and TRBJ1-5; D is unclear. The CDR3 length is 16 residues. The ends were cut back, 1 base at V and 0 bases at J, with 10 bases in the middle. From germline, CDR1 is MDHEN and CDR2 SYDVKM.

The sample holds a few counts of this clone. The gene calls are TRBV5-1 and TRBJ1-6; D unclear. Trimming left V 6 bases short and J 0 bases short, with 1 base between. In germline, CDR1 is SGHRS, CDR2 YFSETQ. The CDR3 covers 12 residues. The chain's CDR3 is CASTSYNSPLHF. The DNA of the CDR3 is TGCGCCAGCACCTCCTATAATTCACCCCTCCACTTT.

The chain joins TRBV29-1 to TRBJ1-1; weak D call: TRBD1 (5 bases). The CDR3 sequence is 12 residues long. CDR1 SQVTM and CDR2 ANQGSEA come from the germline V gene. Trimming took off 5 bases at V and 6 bases at J, with 13 bases between the two ends. DNA of the CDR3: TGCAGCGTTTACCCGCCGGGGGCTGAAGCTTTCTTT. Amino acid sequence: CSVYPPGAEAFF.

J is TRBJ2-5 and V is TRBV7-8; D is possibly TRBD1 or TRBD2 (5 bases each). CDR1 is SGHVS and CDR2 is FQNEAQ in the germline V gene. V lost 4 bases and J lost 2, with 23 bases in between. CDR3 length: 18 amino acids. The CDR3 DNA follows: TGTGCCAGCAGCTCCCCCCTTGGGGGTTTTAGGGGACAAGAGACCCAGTACTTC. This gives the protein CASSSPLGGFRGQETQYF.

The rearrangement uses TRBV28 and TRBJ2-3; the match to TRBD1 covers 8 bases. This CDR3 is 16 amino acids long. Per germline, CDR1 MDHEN and CDR2 SYDVKM. Trimming cost V 4 bases and J 6 bases; bases outside gene matches: 12. CDR3 protein: CASSSTRTGSADTQYF. The DNA for the CDR3 is TGTGCCAGCAGTTCAACTAGGACAGGGTCGGCCGATACGCAGTATTTT.

The chain joins TRBV2 to TRBJ1-6, with a tentative D call TRBD1 (6 bases). CDR1 is SNHLY and CDR2 is FYNNEI in the germline V gene. The CDR3 extends over 14 amino acids. V lost 11 bases, J lost 9 bases, and 20 bases lay in between. DNA for the CDR3: TGTGCCGGAGGGGGGGGGCCCCAGAGTTCACCCCTCCACTTT. The encoded protein is CAGGGGPQSSPLHF.

V is TRBV7-8 and J is TRBJ1-1, with D hard to call. V shed 1 base and J shed 4 bases, with 7 bases lying between them. Per germline, CDR1 SGHVS and CDR2 FQNEAQ. The CDR3 contains 13 residues. CDR3 in DNA: TGTGCCAGCAGCTTAGGGGTCCGCACTGAAGCTTTCTTT. As protein: CASSLGVRTEAFF.

This clone was detected only once. This rearrangement joins TRBV6-6 to TRBJ2-5, with D tentatively TRBD1 (6 bases). V dropped 10 bases and J dropped 6 bases, with 18 bases sitting between them. This CDR3 is 13 amino acids long. The germline CDR1 and CDR2 sequences are MNHNY and SVGAGI (reference sequence). CDR3 nucleotides: TGTGCCACAACCCGACAGGTTACGAAGACCCAGTACTTC. Translated, it gives CATTRQVTKTQYF.

This clone was observed a few times. Other nucleotide sequences from this sample produce the same CDR3. V is TRBV29-1 and J is TRBJ2-3; no definite D call. This CDR3 is built from 12 residues. Germline V lookup: CDR1 SQVTM, CDR2 ANQGSEA. Trimming took 3 bases from V and 1 from J, leaving 5 bases between them. CDR3 region: CSVDRGTDTQYF. The CDR3 nucleotides read TGCAGCGTTGACCGGGGCACAGATACGCAGTATTTT.

This clone was counted between two and nine times. The rearrangement uses TRBV6-1 and TRBJ1-6; no reliable D call. The CDR3 consists of 15 residues. With 8 bases removed from V and 6 bases from J, the gap between germline ends came to 17 bases. Germline CDR1 MNHNS, CDR2 SASEGT. CDR3 region: CASHHPARPNSPLHF. CDR3 nucleotides: TGTGCCAGCCACCACCCAGCCAGGCCTAATTCACCCCTCCACTTT.

The chain joins TRBV10-3 to TRBJ2-3, with 11 bases identical to TRBD2. The CDR3 covers 15 residues. Germline assignment: CDR1 ENHRY and CDR2 SYGVKD. The ends lost 8 bases at V and 1 base at J; junction bases unmatched: 5. The CDR3, as DNA: TGTGCCATCGGGGGACTAGCGGAAGGCACAGATACGCAGTATTTT. Encoded protein: CAIGGLAEGTDTQYF.

This chain links TRBV6-6 with TRBJ1-6; 8 positions agree with TRBD1. The CDR3 has 13 amino acids. J was trimmed by 10 bases and V by 8 bases; bases with no gene match: 7. Germline CDR1 reads MNHNY; CDR2 reads SVGAGI (reference sequence). The DNA of the CDR3 is TGTGCCAGCCTCCCGGACAGGGTCTCACCCCTCCACTTT. As protein: CASLPDRVSPLHF.

This clone was detected once. The rearrangement joins TRBV18 to TRBJ2-3; 13 nucleotides agree with TRBD2. Trimming at V came to 0 bases and at J to 4 bases, leaving 4 bases not matched to a gene. The CDR3 sequence is 17 residues long. CDR1 is KGHSH and CDR2 is LQKENI in the germline V gene. The CDR3 DNA reads as TGTGCCAGCTCACCACCCACTAGCGGGGGGGAGGCAGATACGCAGTATTTT. Its protein is CASSPPTSGGEADTQYF.

This clone was found many times. The chain joins TRBV5-1 to TRBJ2-1; perhaps TRBD1 as D (5 bases). V lost 1 base and J lost 4, with 12 bases in between. Germline V gene lookup returns CDR1 SGHRS and CDR2 YFSETQ. The length of the CDR3 is 15 residues. The CDR3 is CASSLQGNVYNEQFF. In DNA, the CDR3 is TGCGCCAGCAGCTTGCAGGGCAACGTTTACAATGAGCAGTTCTTC.

The chain uses TRBV29-1 and TRBJ1-2, with 7 positions matching TRBD1. V was pared by 6 bases and J by 0 bases, with 4 bases of the junction left unmatched. CDR1 SQVTM and CDR2 ANQGSEA come from the germline V gene. This CDR3 has 13 residues. In nucleotides, the CDR3 is TGCAGCGTCCGACAGGGCTCTAACTATGGCTACACCTTC. Amino acids: CSVRQGSNYGYTF.

This clone was detected a few times. V and J are TRBV27 and TRBJ2-2, with a weak D call TRBD2 (6 bases). This CDR3 spans 13 amino acids. The germline CDR1 and CDR2 sequences are MNHEY and SMNVEV (reference sequence). Trimming shortened V by 4 bases and J by 7 bases, and 10 bases separated the two germline ends. The DNA for the CDR3 is TGTGCCAGCAGTTCCCGGGAGCTCGGGGAGCTGTTTTTT. Protein sequence: CASSSRELGELFF.

The table lists this clone with a few counts. The chain is built from TRBV10-3 and TRBJ2-5, with TRBD2 as a possible D gene (5 bases). Trimming shortened V by 2 bases and J by 4 bases, and 14 bases separated the two germline ends. Germline V gene lookup returns CDR1 ENHRY and CDR2 SYGVKD. The CDR3 is 15 residues long. The CDR3 DNA reads as TGTGCCATCAGTGAGCGCTCCTTAGAGGGAGAGACCCAGTACTTC. Translated: CAISERSLEGETQYF.

This clone is a singleton in its sample. Here the CDR3 reads CASSLRLRGGLRNEQFF. The CDR3 DNA follows: TGCGCCAGCAGCCTACGATTACGGGGGGGCCTTAGGAATGAGCAGTTCTTC. The chain is built from TRBV4-1 and TRBJ2-1; 8 positions match TRBD2. CDR3 length: 17 amino acids. Germline V lookup: CDR1 MGHRA, CDR2 YSYEKL. The trim removed 4 bases at V and 7 bases at J, leaving 15 bases unmatched.

This chain uses TRBV7-8 with TRBJ2-7; D is unclear. The CDR3 runs to 14 residues. CDR1 and CDR2 from the germline V gene are SGHVS and FQNEAQ. Trimming left V 1 base short and J 5 bases short, with 12 bases between. Here the CDR3 DNA reads TGTGCCAGCAGCTTAGTTAACAGTGGGAACGAGCAGTACTTC. It translates to CASSLVNSGNEQYF.

This clone was observed a few times. The chain combines TRBV5-4 with TRBJ2-7; 7 bases are a match to TRBD1. With V trimmed by 4 bases and J by 6 bases, 7 bases remained unmatched. The V gene's germline CDR1 is SGHNT and CDR2 YYREEE (reference sequence). This CDR3 region has 13 residues. CDR3 DNA sequence: TGTGCCAGCAGCACCCGGGACAGTTCCGAGCAGTACTTC. This encodes CASSTRDSSEQYF.

CDR3 in DNA: TGTGCCAGCAGCTTGGGTTTTTTGGGGGCTACCTACTTC. This codes for CASSLGFLGATYF. This rearrangement joins TRBV5-6 to TRBJ2-7; TRBD1 might be the D (6 bases). Trimming removed 0 bases at V and 13 bases at J, with 17 bases between. The CDR3 runs 13 residues. Germline CDR1 SGHDT, CDR2 YYEEEE.

The V call is TRBV5-4, the J call TRBJ1-3; D unclear. With 1 base removed from V and 2 bases from J, the gap between germline ends came to 10 bases. Germline CDR1 is SGHNT and CDR2 is YYREEE (reference sequence). The CDR3 loop spans 15 amino acids. Here the CDR3 DNA reads TGTGCCAGCAGCTTGCCGGGGAGGCCTGGAAACACCATATATTTT. Amino acid sequence: CASSLPGRPGNTIYF.

The J gene is TRBJ1-1, the V gene TRBV20-1, with D hard to call. The germline CDR1 and CDR2 sequences are DFQATT and SNEGSKA (reference sequence). V lost 6 bases and J 5 bases, leaving 7 bases between the germline ends. The CDR3 has 10 amino acids. CDR3 residues: CSASGTEAFF. The CDR3 nucleotides are TGCAGTGCCTCTGGAACTGAAGCTTTCTTT.